Each of the 32 T cell receptor beta chains below was sequenced from the same sample in a study of blood T cell dynamics during melanoma immunotherapy. TCRdb's copy holds only in-frame clones and misses some; the assay was immunoSEQ multiplex PCR. The repertoire holds roughly 8,000 clones, with around 85% as singletons. Described time point: week 3, after first cycle of checkpoint inhibitor. The specimen was blood, collected from a patient treated with checkpoint blockade. Receptors originate from a human donor with melanoma.

The rearrangement links TRBV19 to TRBJ1-4; D gene ambiguous. Trimming removed 3 bases from V and 8 bases from J, with 16 bases in between. Looked up from germline, CDR1 is LNHDA and CDR2 is SQIVND (reference sequence). There are 15 residues in the CDR3. DNA of the CDR3: TGTGCCAGTAGTATCCGGAACGGGGTTGGCGAAAAACTGTTTTTT. Translation: CASSIRNGVGEKLFF.

The CDR3 DNA sequence: TGTGCCAGCAGTAAACAGGGGTTTGGGCAGCCCCAGCATTTT. This sequence encodes CASSKQGFGQPQHF. The chain couples TRBV27 to TRBJ1-5; 7 bases map to TRBD1. Germline CDR1 MNHEY, CDR2 SMNVEV (reference sequence). This CDR3 spans 14 amino acids. Trimming removed 5 bases from V and 7 bases from J; junction bases left unmatched: 8.

The gene calls are TRBV2 and TRBJ1-3, with D possibly TRBD1 on 5 matching bases. The CDR3 length is 19 residues. CDR1 is SNHLY and CDR2 is FYNNEI in the germline V gene. Trimming shortened V by 3 bases and J by 2 bases, and 23 bases separated the two germline ends. The CDR3 region is CASSDPLVASTGAGNTIYF. The CDR3 DNA reads TGTGCCAGCAGTGACCCCCTGGTCGCCTCCACAGGCGCTGGAAACACCATATATTTT.

This chain links TRBV5-6 with TRBJ2-7; 8 bases are a match to TRBD2. This CDR3 contains 14 residues. Per the germline V gene, CDR1 is SGHDT and CDR2 is YYEEEE. V lost 2 bases, J lost 3 bases, and 4 bases stayed unmatched. The chain's CDR3 is CASSFPGLGYEQYF. In DNA, the CDR3 is TGTGCCAGCAGCTTTCCGGGACTAGGCTACGAGCAGTACTTC.

The chain links TRBV29-1 to TRBJ1-1; D is ambiguous. The CDR3 is 13 amino acids. Trimming pared 4 bases from V and 0 bases from J, leaving 9 bases between. Germline CDR1 is SQVTM and CDR2 is ANQGSEA. CDR3 sequence reads: CSVAATMNTEAFF. CDR3 nucleotides: TGCAGCGTTGCGGCGACAATGAACACTGAAGCTTTCTTT.

The CDR3 DNA is TGTGCCAGCAGCTCTCCGGGACAGGCCCGCTACGAGCAGTACTTC. Translation gives CASSSPGQARYEQYF. J is TRBJ2-7 and V is TRBV7-6, with TRBD1 identical over 8 bases. Germline CDR1 reads SGHVS; CDR2 reads FNYEAQ. This CDR3 region has 15 residues. V lost 4 bases to trimming and J lost 3 bases; unmatched junction nucleotides: 8. Full variable domain (outside the CDR3, taken from reference TRBV7-6 and TRBJ2-7): GAGVSQSPRYKVTKRGQDVALRCDPISGHVSLYWYRQALGQGPEFLTYFNYEAQQDKSGLPNDRFSAERPEGSISTLTIQRTEQRDSAMYRCASSSPGQARYEQYFGPGTRLTVT.

The V and J genes are TRBV27 and TRBJ2-2, with D maybe TRBD2 (6 bases). Germline V gene sequence: CDR1 MNHEY, CDR2 SMNVEV (reference sequence). V was trimmed by 6 bases and J by 0 bases, leaving 14 bases between them. This CDR3 spans 16 amino acids. The CDR3 DNA reads TGTGCCAGCAGCCAACCGGACTATACGAACACCGGGGAGCTGTTTTTT. Its translation is CASSQPDYTNTGELFF.

The chain recombines TRBV28 with TRBJ1-2; weak D call: TRBD1 (6 bases). V shed 1 base and J shed 7 bases, with 16 bases lying between them. This CDR3 spans 15 amino acids. The germline CDR1 and CDR2 sequences are MDHEN and SYDVKM. The CDR3 protein is CASSLSQGQAPGYTF. In DNA form, the CDR3 reads TGTGCCAGCAGTTTATCACAGGGTCAGGCTCCTGGCTACACCTTC.

In DNA, the CDR3 is TGTGCCAGCAGTGAAGCGGGGCTGCAGGCGTCCTACGAGCAGTACTTC. Its translation: CASSEAGLQASYEQYF. This sequence joins TRBV6-1 and TRBJ2-7; D is perhaps TRBD1 (5 bases). Between the trimmed V and J ends, which lost 0 bases and 1 base, there was a span of 13 bases. This CDR3 region has 16 residues. CDR1 and CDR2 from the germline V gene are MNHNS and SASEGT.

The chain recombines TRBV19 with TRBJ2-7; 8 positions agree with TRBD2. The germline V gene has CDR1 LNHDA and CDR2 SQIVND (reference sequence). The length of the CDR3 is 13 residues. With V trimmed by 6 bases and J by 6 bases, 7 bases remained unmatched. The CDR3 sequence is CASSYGRAGEQYF. In nucleotides, the CDR3 is TGTGCCAGTAGCTACGGGAGGGCCGGCGAGCAGTACTTC.

The genes are TRBV9 and TRBJ1-1, with D maybe TRBD1 (6 bases). Trimming removed 4 bases from V and 8 bases from J, with 18 bases in between. Germline V lookup: CDR1 SGDLS, CDR2 YYNGEE. This CDR3 has 14 amino acids. The CDR3, as DNA: TGTGCCAGCAGCCCCCGGGGGGCGGTCGGAGAAGCTTTCTTT. As protein: CASSPRGAVGEAFF.

The rearrangement joins TRBV5-5 to TRBJ2-7; D not certain. Trimming cost V 1 base and J 0 bases, with 8 bases left between them. Germline values: CDR1 SGHKS, CDR2 YYEKEE (reference sequence). The CDR3 has 14 amino acids. CDR3 protein: CASSLPLSSYEQYF. The CDR3 bases are TGTGCCAGCAGCTTGCCGTTAAGCTCCTACGAGCAGTACTTC.

The V gene is TRBV5-1, the J gene TRBJ2-7, with 13 bases matching TRBD2. The germline CDR1 and CDR2 sequences are SGHRS and YFSETQ. The CDR3 has 15 residues. The V segment lost 1 base and the J segment 3 bases; nucleotides outside the gene matches: 1. CDR3 DNA sequence: TGCGCCAGCAGCTTGACTAGCGGGAGGGACTACGAGCAGTACTTC. Protein product: CASSLTSGRDYEQYF.

The J gene is TRBJ2-7, the V gene TRBV10-2, with 9 bases lining up with TRBD1. In germline, CDR1 is WSHSY, CDR2 SAAADI. V lost 3 bases to trimming and J lost 6 bases; unmatched junction nucleotides: 9. The CDR3 is made up of 15 amino acids. CDR3 loop: CASSETGTGLGEQYF. The CDR3, as DNA: TGCGCCAGCAGTGAAACCGGGACAGGGCTGGGCGAGCAGTACTTC.

The genes are TRBV2 and TRBJ1-3; 7 bases agree with TRBD1. Trimming took 4 bases from V and 0 from J; bases not matched to a gene: 15. Germline V gene sequence: CDR1 SNHLY, CDR2 FYNNEI. This CDR3 region has 19 residues. CDR3 nucleotides: TGTGCCAGCAGTGTTTTCCGGGACAGAGTTCCTCACTCTGGAAACACCATATATTTT. Protein product: CASSVFRDRVPHSGNTIYF. The full variable domain, rest sourced from reference TRBV2 and TRBJ1-3, is EPEVTQTPSHQVTQMGQEVILRCVPISNHLYFYWYRQILGQKVEFLVSFYNNEISEKSEIFDDQFSVERPDGSNFTLKIRSTKLEDSAMYFCASSVFRDRVPHSGNTIYFGEGSWLTVV.

This clone has a single count. V gene TRBV19 combines with J gene TRBJ2-7; possible D gene TRBD2, 6 bases. With 3 bases removed from V and 5 bases from J, the gap between germline ends came to 17 bases. The germline V gene has CDR1 LNHDA and CDR2 SQIVND (reference sequence). This CDR3 spans 15 amino acids. CDR3 residues: CASSIRSGSLNEQYF. The CDR3 bases are TGTGCCAGTAGTATTCGCTCCGGGAGTCTCAACGAGCAGTACTTC.

The chain joins TRBV9 to TRBJ2-7; a weak D match, TRBD1 (6 bases). CDR1 is SGDLS and CDR2 is YYNGEE in the germline V gene. The V and J ends lost 3 bases and 10 bases respectively, with 20 bases between them. The CDR3 loop spans 14 amino acids. CDR3 in amino acids: CASSATGSMTKQYF. The CDR3 DNA follows: TGTGCCAGCAGCGCAACAGGGAGTATGACGAAACAGTACTTC.

V is TRBV5-1 and J is TRBJ2-7; 8 bases map to TRBD1. This CDR3 is built from 15 residues. Losses at the gene ends were 0 bases for V and 6 bases for J; bases not matched to a gene: 8. CDR1 and CDR2 (germline): SGHRS, YFSETQ. The CDR3 region is CASSLAAGTGGEQYF. CDR3 DNA sequence: TGCGCCAGCAGCTTGGCCGCCGGGACAGGAGGCGAGCAGTACTTC.

The rearrangement joins TRBV10-2 to TRBJ2-7; maybe TRBD2 (5 bases). CDR3 length: 15 amino acids. The V gene lost 5 bases and the J gene lost 3 bases, with 17 bases spanning the gap. Germline values: CDR1 WSHSY, CDR2 SAAADI. CDR3 in DNA: TGCGCCAGCAGTAACAACCCGGACTGGGACTACGAGCAGTACTTC. Its translation: CASSNNPDWDYEQYF.

This clone was seen just once. This chain links TRBV28 with TRBJ2-2, with 7 bases lining up with TRBD2. The CDR3 totals 14 residues. Germline CDR1 and CDR2: MDHEN and SYDVKM. Losses at the gene ends were 6 bases for V and 7 bases for J; bases not matched to a gene: 8. CDR3 DNA: TGTGCCAGCAGACTAAGCGGGACCGGCGGGGAGCTGTTTTTT. It yields the protein CASRLSGTGGELFF.

The rearrangement links TRBV6-5 to TRBJ2-7; the D is unclear. Germline CDR1 reads MNHEY; CDR2 reads SVGAGI. Deletions cut 0 bases from V and 2 bases from J, with 8 bases between. The CDR3 totals 14 residues. CDR3 bases: TGTGCCAGCAGTTACTCAGGCGGAACCTACGAGCAGTACTTC. This gives the protein CASSYSGGTYEQYF.

The J gene is TRBJ2-7, the V gene TRBV10-1; unclear D gene. The CDR3 consists of 13 residues. Germline V gene sequence: CDR1 WNHNN, CDR2 SYGVQD (reference sequence). Trimming pared 6 bases from V and 6 bases from J, leaving 15 bases between. DNA of the CDR3: TGCGCCAGCAGGAGTACACGGGCTAGCGAGCAGTACTTC. Amino acid sequence: CASRSTRASEQYF.

This rearrangement joins TRBV7-3 to TRBJ1-1, with D possibly TRBD1 on 6 matching bases. In germline, CDR1 is SGHTA, CDR2 FQGTGA. V shed 0 bases and J shed 7 bases, with 9 bases lying between them. This CDR3 spans 13 amino acids. The CDR3 region is CASSLTIRGEAFF. DNA for the CDR3: TGTGCCAGCAGCTTAACTATCAGGGGTGAAGCTTTCTTT. The variable domain in full, with the rest retrieved from reference TRBV7-3 and TRBJ1-1, is GAGVSQTPSNKVTEKGKYVELRCDPISGHTALYWYRQSLGQGPEFLIYFQGTGAADDSGLPNDRFFAVRPEGSVSTLKIQRTERGDSAVYLCASSLTIRGEAFFGQGTRLTVV.

This clone was seen only once. This chain links TRBV19 with TRBJ2-1; D is ambiguous. Germline CDR1 and CDR2: LNHDA and SQIVND (reference sequence). The V gene lost 6 bases and the J gene lost 4 bases, with 7 bases spanning the gap. The CDR3 length is 12 residues. Here the CDR3 reads CASRSRYNEQFF. CDR3 nucleotide sequence: TGTGCCAGTAGATCGCGGTACAATGAGCAGTTCTTC. The variable domain in full, with the rest retrieved from reference TRBV19 and TRBJ2-1, is DGGITQSPKYLFRKEGQNVTLSCEQNLNHDAMYWYRQDPGQGLRLIYYSQIVNDFQKGDIAEGYSVSREKKESFPLTVTSAQKNPTAFYLCASRSRYNEQFFGPGTRLTVL.

The chain employs TRBV2 and TRBJ2-6; the D is unclear. Germline assignment: CDR1 SNHLY and CDR2 FYNNEI. The CDR3 totals 16 residues. V lost 0 bases to trimming and J lost 3 bases, with 9 bases between them. The CDR3 nucleotides read TGTGCCAGCAGTGAAGCAGTGCCCGGTGGGGCCAACGTCCTGACTTTC. Amino acid sequence: CASSEAVPGGANVLTF. The complete variable domain, with remaining parts taken from reference TRBV2 and TRBJ2-6, reads EPEVTQTPSHQVTQMGQEVILRCVPISNHLYFYWYRQILGQKVEFLVSFYNNEISEKSEIFDDQFSVERPDGSNFTLKIRSTKLEDSAMYFCASSEAVPGGANVLTFGAGSRLTVL.

The chain combines TRBV28 with TRBJ2-7; a possible D gene is TRBD2 (6 bases). The CDR3 is made up of 14 amino acids. From germline, CDR1 is MDHEN and CDR2 SYDVKM. V lost 6 bases to trimming and J lost 1 base, with 13 bases between them. CDR3 region: CASRFGTLSYEQYF. CDR3 DNA: TGTGCCAGCAGGTTTGGGACTCTTTCCTACGAGCAGTACTTC.

V gene TRBV10-2 combines with J gene TRBJ2-3; 9 nucleotides line up with TRBD2. Germline V gene sequence: CDR1 WSHSY, CDR2 SAAADI. The CDR3 runs 15 residues. V lost 2 bases, J lost 9 bases, and 9 bases stayed unmatched. Here the CDR3 reads CASSEASGGTVTQYF. For the CDR3, the DNA is TGCGCCAGCAGTGAGGCGAGCGGGGGGACGGTGACGCAGTATTTT.

This clone came up a few times. This rearrangement joins TRBV7-9 to TRBJ1-5; D uncertain. Germline CDR1 is SEHNR and CDR2 is FQNEAQ (reference sequence). Between the trimmed V and J ends, which lost 3 bases and 6 bases, there was a span of 9 bases. The CDR3 runs to 13 residues. Here the CDR3 reads CASSFDGVQPQHF. As DNA, the CDR3 is TGTGCCAGCAGCTTTGACGGGGTTCAGCCCCAGCATTTT. The variable domain in full, completed from reference TRBV7-9 and TRBJ1-5, reads DTGVSQNPRHKITKRGQNVTFRCDPISEHNRLYWYRQTLGQGPEFLTYFQNEAQLEKSRLLSDRFSAERPKGSFSTLEIQRTEQGDSAMYLCASSFDGVQPQHFGDGTRLSIL.

The V and J genes are TRBV19 and TRBJ1-1; D is uncertain. V lost 4 bases and J 1 base, leaving 10 bases between the germline ends. CDR1 LNHDA and CDR2 SQIVND come from the germline V gene (reference sequence). The CDR3 totals 14 residues. CDR3 coding DNA: TGTGCCAGTAGTAAGGACGAGAGGAACACTGAAGCTTTCTTT. Translated, it gives CASSKDERNTEAFF. Based on the CDR3 plus reference TRBV19 and TRBJ1-1, the full variable domain is DGGITQSPKYLFRKEGQNVTLSCEQNLNHDAMYWYRQDPGQGLRLIYYSQIVNDFQKGDIAEGYSVSREKKESFPLTVTSAQKNPTAFYLCASSKDERNTEAFFGQGTRLTVV.

The chain joins TRBV6-6 to TRBJ1-2, with TRBD1 matching 7 bases. The V gene end was trimmed by 4 bases and the J gene end by 8 bases; junction bases not matched to a gene: 13. This CDR3 comprises 15 residues. CDR1 and CDR2 from the germline V gene are MNHNY and SVGAGI (reference sequence). The CDR3 nucleotides read TGTGCCAGCAGTTCATCCCTTTCGACAGGGACCGGCTACACCTTC. Translated, it gives CASSSSLSTGTGYTF.

This chain connects TRBV7-9 to TRBJ1-4; the D gene is possibly TRBD1 (6 bases). This CDR3 contains 14 residues. V was trimmed by 1 base and J by 5 bases, leaving 8 bases between them. Germline V gene sequence: CDR1 SEHNR, CDR2 FQNEAQ (reference sequence). DNA of the CDR3: TGTGCCAGCAGCTTAGAAAGGGGGAATGAAAAACTGTTTTTT. It is translated as CASSLERGNEKLFF.

V is TRBV18 and J is TRBJ2-5; possibly TRBD1 for D (5 bases). CDR1 is KGHSH, CDR2 LQKENI, per germline. There are 14 residues in the CDR3. Trimming cost V 1 base and J 4 bases, with 10 bases left between them. CDR3 nucleotides: TGTGCCAGCTCACCACAGGGGTTTGGAGAGACCCAGTACTTC. Amino acids: CASSPQGFGETQYF.